Each of the 24 T cell receptor beta chains below was sequenced from the same sample in a study of T cells in localized non-small cell lung cancer. Data came from immunoSEQ multiplex PCR; TCRdb stores just in-frame clones and leaves some out. The sample has some 78,000 clones, roughly 81% seen once. The specimen comprised peripheral blood, sampled before any cancer treatment. The receptors derive from a man aged 35 to 69 with stage I lung adenocarcinoma.

CDR3 bases: TGCGCCAGCAGCCATGCTGGAGGGGCTAACTATGGCTACACCTTC. The encoded protein is CASSHAGGANYGYTF. The V gene is TRBV4-3, the J gene TRBJ1-2, with D tentatively TRBD1 (5 bases). Germline V gives CDR1 LGHNA, CDR2 YSLEER. V lost 3 bases, J lost 0 bases, and 11 bases lay in between. The CDR3 runs 15 residues.

This clone qualifies as medium-sized. The rearrangement joins TRBV13 to TRBJ2-5, with D uncertain. CDR3 length equals 13 residues. V was clipped by 0 bases and J by 6 bases, with 8 bases between them. CDR1 is PRHDT and CDR2 is FYEKMQ in the germline V gene (reference sequence). CDR3 bases: TGTGCCAGCAGCTTAGGAGTAGCACAGACCCAGTACTTC. Translation: CASSLGVAQTQYF.

This clone came up a few times. This chain joins TRBV19 and TRBJ2-2; D possibly corresponds to TRBD1 (6 bases). V dropped 7 bases and J dropped 1 base, with 16 bases sitting between them. The CDR3 extends over 16 amino acids. In germline, CDR1 is LNHDA, CDR2 SQIVND (reference sequence). As DNA, the CDR3 is TGTGCCAGTACTCGGGCAGGGGTTAGGAACACCGGGGAGCTGTTTTTT. Its translation is CASTRAGVRNTGELFF.

Details on this clone: Mismatch with germline at one junction end may stem from a read error. This rearrangement joins TRBV30 to TRBJ2-7; 8 bases fit TRBD2. Germline CDR1 reads GTSNPN; CDR2 reads SVGIG (reference sequence). CDR3 length equals 14 residues. The CDR3: CAWSSGDPPGLVVF. The CDR3 nucleotides are TGTGCCTGGAGCTCCGGAGATCCTCCGGGACTAGTGGTCTTC.

This clone occurred a few times. DNA for the CDR3: TGTGCCAGCAGCCGGTCGGCGGGCTTCTTTAATTCACCCCTCCACTTT. Translated, it gives CASSRSAGFFNSPLHF. The gene calls are TRBV7-9 and TRBJ1-6; D remains ambiguous. Germline CDR1 and CDR2: SEHNR and FQNEAQ (reference sequence). CDR3 size: 16 residues. The V and J ends lost 5 bases and 6 bases respectively, with 17 bases between them. Filled out from reference TRBV7-9 and TRBJ1-6, the complete variable domain reads DTGVSQNPRHKITKRGQNVTFRCDPISEHNRLYWYRQTLGQGPEFLTYFQNEAQLEKSRLLSDRFSAERPKGSFSTLEIQRTEQGDSAMYLCASSRSAGFFNSPLHFGNGTRLTVT.

CDR3 nucleotides: TGTGCCACCCGGAACAATGAGCAGTTCTTC. Translating it yields CATRNNEQFF. The V gene is TRBV2, the J gene TRBJ2-1; D is uncertain. Germline CDR1 SNHLY, CDR2 FYNNEI. Trimming removed 10 bases from V and 5 bases from J, with 6 bases in between. The CDR3 consists of 10 residues.

This chain joins TRBV19 and TRBJ2-5; a weak D match, TRBD1 (5 bases). Trimming left V 9 bases short and J 2 bases short, with 16 bases between. This CDR3 is 14 amino acids long. The germline gives CDR1 LNHDA, CDR2 SQIVND (reference sequence). The DNA of the CDR3 is TGTGCCAGCAACCTAGGGGCAGGACAAGAGACCCAGTACTTC. Translated, it gives CASNLGAGQETQYF.

A few counts support this clone. The chain has TRBV6-1 and TRBJ2-5; D is undetermined. The V end lost 8 bases, the J end lost 5 bases, and 15 bases lay between the germline ends. The CDR3 sequence is 13 residues long. Germline V lookup: CDR1 MNHNS, CDR2 SASEGT. CDR3 coding DNA: TGTGCCAGCGACGATTTGGGAATGGAGACCCAGTACTTC. Translating gives CASDDLGMETQYF.

Remarks on this clone: This sample also contains other DNA sequences that code for the same CDR3. The chain recombines TRBV11-2 with TRBJ1-2; 9 positions match TRBD1. V lost 1 base and J lost 4; bases outside the gene matches: 1. CDR1 and CDR2 (germline): SGHAT, FQNNGV. The CDR3 runs 14 residues. Written as DNA, the CDR3 is TGTGCCAGCAGCTTAGTGGACAGGGGCTATGGCTACACCTTC. Translation gives CASSLVDRGYGYTF.

CDR3 region: CASSYQGANNYGYTF. CDR3 nucleotides: TGTGCCAGCAGTTACCAGGGGGCAAATAACTATGGCTACACCTTC. The J gene is TRBJ1-2, the V gene TRBV6-5; TRBD1 matches 8 bases. Trimming at V came to 2 bases and at J to 1 base, leaving 3 bases not matched to a gene. The germline V gene has CDR1 MNHEY and CDR2 SVGAGI. The CDR3 extends over 15 amino acids.

CDR3: CASSLVGVGDTQYF. The CDR3 DNA follows: TGTGCCAGCAGCTTGGTCGGGGTGGGAGATACGCAGTATTTT. This sequence joins TRBV5-6 and TRBJ2-3, with D tentatively TRBD2 (5 bases). V gave up 0 bases and J gave up 5 bases, with 10 bases separating them. This CDR3 is 14 amino acids long. Germline loops: CDR1 SGHDT, CDR2 YYEEEE. Looking up the rest from reference TRBV5-6 and TRBJ2-3 gives the full variable domain: DAGVTQSPTHLIKTRGQQVTLRCSPKSGHDTVSWYQQALGQGPQFIFQYYEEEERQRGNFPDRFSGHQFPNYSSELNVNALLLGDSALYLCASSLVGVGDTQYFGPGTRLTVL.

The V and J genes are TRBV2 and TRBJ2-3; D may be TRBD1 or TRBD2 (5 bases each). The CDR3 consists of 19 residues. From germline, CDR1 is SNHLY and CDR2 FYNNEI. Deletions cut 2 bases from V and 4 bases from J, with 25 bases between. The CDR3 DNA follows: TGTGCCAGCAGTGAATTTTTCTCCCTCCAGGGAAGCGGTCCAGATACGCAGTATTTT. Its translation is CASSEFFSLQGSGPDTQYF. The whole variable domain, remainder taken from reference TRBV2 and TRBJ2-3, is EPEVTQTPSHQVTQMGQEVILRCVPISNHLYFYWYRQILGQKVEFLVSFYNNEISEKSEIFDDQFSVERPDGSNFTLKIRSTKLEDSAMYFCASSEFFSLQGSGPDTQYFGPGTRLTVL.

The chain has TRBV2 and TRBJ2-1; 7 nucleotides line up with TRBD2. Looked up from germline, CDR1 is SNHLY and CDR2 is FYNNEI. J lost 0 bases, V lost 2 bases, and 7 bases had no gene match. This CDR3 has 17 residues. CDR3 DNA sequence: TGTGCCAGCAGTGAATGGGGAGGCGGGAGCTCCTACAATGAGCAGTTCTTC. Translation gives CASSEWGGGSSYNEQFF.

The J gene is TRBJ2-3, the V gene TRBV23-1; 14 bases map to TRBD2. TRBV23-1 is recorded as an ORF, its role being uncertain. CDR3 length equals 18 residues. The trim removed 9 bases at V and 2 bases at J, leaving 13 bases unmatched. In DNA, the CDR3 is TGCGCCAGAAGATCGAAACCGGGACTAGCGGGAGCCACAGATACGCAGTATTTT. Translated: CARRSKPGLAGATDTQYF.

V gene TRBV4-2 combines with J gene TRBJ2-5, with 9 bases that match TRBD2. Germline V lookup: CDR1 LGHNA, CDR2 YNFKEQ. CDR3 length equals 19 residues. With 2 bases clipped from V and 4 bases from J, the junction kept 17 bases outside the gene matches. The CDR3 here is CASSQLSGVAGVFRETQYF. The CDR3 region has the DNA TGTGCCAGCAGCCAATTGTCCGGTGTAGCGGGAGTTTTCAGAGAGACCCAGTACTTC.

The CDR3 spells CASSATGTAHGYTF. Written as DNA, the CDR3 is TGTGCCAGCAGCGCGACCGGGACTGCGCATGGCTACACCTTC. The V and J genes are TRBV5-5 and TRBJ1-2; D might be TRBD1 (5 bases). CDR1 is SGHKS, CDR2 YYEKEE, per germline (reference sequence). The V and J ends lost 4 bases and 6 bases respectively, with 16 bases between them. The CDR3 spans 14 residues.

This clone showed up just once. The CDR3 DNA is TGTGCCAGCAGCCCAACCGGAGGCGAGCAGTACTTC. This sequence encodes CASSPTGGEQYF. J is TRBJ2-7 and V is TRBV9, with D possibly matching TRBD2 (5 bases). With 4 bases removed from V and 6 bases from J, the gap between germline ends came to 11 bases. CDR3 length: 12 amino acids. CDR1 is SGDLS, CDR2 YYNGEE, per germline.

The CDR3 region has the DNA TGTGCCAGCAGCTTTAGTTTTAGCTCCTACAATGAGCAGTTCTTC. Its protein is CASSFSFSSYNEQFF. This sequence joins TRBV7-8 and TRBJ2-1; D not certain. V lost 3 bases and J lost 0, with 9 bases in between. The length of the CDR3 is 15 residues. CDR1 SGHVS and CDR2 FQNEAQ come from the germline V gene.

This clone occurred once. The chain employs TRBV30 and TRBJ2-3; no firm D call. CDR1 and CDR2 (germline): GTSNPN, SVGIG (reference sequence). The CDR3 is 17 residues long. V was cut by 1 base and J by 0 bases, with 17 bases left in between. CDR3 residues: CAWSAPTKLISTDTQYF. Here the CDR3 DNA reads TGTGCCTGGAGTGCCCCTACCAAACTCATAAGCACAGATACGCAGTATTTT.

This chain joins TRBV27 and TRBJ1-2, with no clear D. V lost 7 bases to trimming and J lost 2 bases, with 14 bases between them. Germline lookup yields CDR1 MNHEY and CDR2 SMNVEV (reference sequence). This CDR3 is built from 14 residues. The CDR3 coding sequence is TGTGCCAGCACCCCTTTTGTCGGAAACTATGGCTACACCTTC. Residues: CASTPFVGNYGYTF.

The V call is TRBV18, the J call TRBJ2-5; TRBD2 is a possible D gene (5 bases). Trimming left V 9 bases short and J 5 bases short, with 13 bases between. The CDR3 has 12 residues. Germline V CDR1 and CDR2: KGHSH, LQKENI. As DNA, the CDR3 is TGTGCCAGTTCATCTTCGGGGGAGACCCAGTACTTC. This gives the protein CASSSSGETQYF.

The chain combines TRBV5-1 with TRBJ1-1; TRBD1 agrees at 8 bases. Per the germline V gene, CDR1 is SGHRS and CDR2 is YFSETQ. Germline trimming cut 3 bases from V and 1 base from J; bases unmatched to any gene: 2. The CDR3 spans 14 residues. CDR3 sequence: CASSSGGANTEAFF. The DNA for the CDR3 is TGCGCCAGCAGCTCAGGGGGCGCGAACACTGAAGCTTTCTTT.

V usage is TRBV7-8 and J usage is TRBJ2-2; TRBD1 matches at 8 bases. The CDR3 has 15 amino acids. Per the germline V gene, CDR1 is SGHVS and CDR2 is FQNEAQ. With V trimmed by 5 bases and J by 7 bases, 9 bases remained unmatched. CDR3 sequence reads: CASSPRRDRSGELFF. The DNA for the CDR3 is TGTGCCAGCAGCCCACGGCGGGACAGGAGCGGGGAGCTGTTTTTT.

The chain carries TRBV5-1 and TRBJ1-1; D is unresolved. V dropped 2 bases and J dropped 1 base, with 9 bases sitting between them. CDR1 is SGHRS, CDR2 YFSETQ, per germline. There are 14 residues in the CDR3. DNA for the CDR3: TGCGCCAGCAGCTTAGCACAGACGAACACTGAAGCTTTCTTT. The encoded protein is CASSLAQTNTEAFF.